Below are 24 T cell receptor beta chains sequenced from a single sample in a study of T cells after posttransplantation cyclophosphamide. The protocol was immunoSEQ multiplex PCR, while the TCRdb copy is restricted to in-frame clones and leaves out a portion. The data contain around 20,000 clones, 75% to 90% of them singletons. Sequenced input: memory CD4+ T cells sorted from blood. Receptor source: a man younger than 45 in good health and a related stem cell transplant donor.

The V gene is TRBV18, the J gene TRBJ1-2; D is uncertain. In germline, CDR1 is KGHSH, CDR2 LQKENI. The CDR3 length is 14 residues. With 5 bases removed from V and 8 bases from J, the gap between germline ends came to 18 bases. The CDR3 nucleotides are TGTGCCAGCTCATCCGGGATGCCCTACGGGGGCTACACCTTC. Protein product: CASSSGMPYGGYTF.

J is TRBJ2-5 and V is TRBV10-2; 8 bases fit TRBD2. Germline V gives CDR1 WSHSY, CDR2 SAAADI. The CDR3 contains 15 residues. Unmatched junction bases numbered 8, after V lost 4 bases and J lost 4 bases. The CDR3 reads CASSVGGGPVETQYF. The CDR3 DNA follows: TGCGCCAGCAGTGTTGGCGGGGGGCCTGTAGAGACCCAGTACTTC.

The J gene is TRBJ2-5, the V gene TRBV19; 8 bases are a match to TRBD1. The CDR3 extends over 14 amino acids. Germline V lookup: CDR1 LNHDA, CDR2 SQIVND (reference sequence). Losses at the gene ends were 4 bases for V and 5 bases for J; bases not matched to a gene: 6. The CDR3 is CASSSSDRAETQYF. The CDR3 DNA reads TGTGCCAGTAGTAGCTCGGACAGGGCTGAGACCCAGTACTTC. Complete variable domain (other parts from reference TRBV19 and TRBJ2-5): DGGITQSPKYLFRKEGQNVTLSCEQNLNHDAMYWYRQDPGQGLRLIYYSQIVNDFQKGDIAEGYSVSREKKESFPLTVTSAQKNPTAFYLCASSSSDRAETQYFGPGTRLLVL.

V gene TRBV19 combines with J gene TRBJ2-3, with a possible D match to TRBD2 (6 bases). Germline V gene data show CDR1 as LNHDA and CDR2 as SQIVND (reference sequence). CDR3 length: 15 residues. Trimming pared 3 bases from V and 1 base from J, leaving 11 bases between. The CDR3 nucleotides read TGTGCCAGTAGTATCGGAGGGGTGGGCACAGATACGCAGTATTTT. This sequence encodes CASSIGGVGTDTQYF.

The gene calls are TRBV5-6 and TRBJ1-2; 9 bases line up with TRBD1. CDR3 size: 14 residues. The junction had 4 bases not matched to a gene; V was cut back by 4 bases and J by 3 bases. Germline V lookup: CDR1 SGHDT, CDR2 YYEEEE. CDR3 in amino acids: CASSLGQGDYGYTF. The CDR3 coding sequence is TGTGCCAGCAGCCTGGGACAGGGAGACTATGGCTACACCTTC.

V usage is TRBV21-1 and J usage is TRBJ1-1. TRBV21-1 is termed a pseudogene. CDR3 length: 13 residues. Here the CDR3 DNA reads TGTGCCAGCAGCTCCCGGGGGAACACTGAAGCTTTCTTT. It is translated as CASSSRGNTEAFF.

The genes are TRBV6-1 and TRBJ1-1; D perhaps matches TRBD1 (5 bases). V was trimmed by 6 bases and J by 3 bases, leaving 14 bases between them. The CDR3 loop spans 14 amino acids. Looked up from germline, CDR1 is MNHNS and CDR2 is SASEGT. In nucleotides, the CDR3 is TGTGCCAGCAGGGTTCAGGGTATGTACACTGAAGCTTTCTTT. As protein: CASRVQGMYTEAFF.

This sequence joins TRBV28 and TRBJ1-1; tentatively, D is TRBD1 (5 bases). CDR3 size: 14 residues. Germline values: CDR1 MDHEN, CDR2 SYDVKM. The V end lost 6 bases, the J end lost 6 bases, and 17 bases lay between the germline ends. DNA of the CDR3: TGTGCCAGCAGGGACACCGCAGGGAGGGCTGAAGCTTTCTTT. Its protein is CASRDTAGRAEAFF.

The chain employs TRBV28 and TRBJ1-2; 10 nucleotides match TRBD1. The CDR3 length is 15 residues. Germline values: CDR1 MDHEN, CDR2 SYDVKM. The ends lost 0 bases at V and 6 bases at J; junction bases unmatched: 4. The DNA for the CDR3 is TGTGCCAGCAGTTTATGGGGACAGGGGAGCGATGGCTACACCTTC. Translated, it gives CASSLWGQGSDGYTF.

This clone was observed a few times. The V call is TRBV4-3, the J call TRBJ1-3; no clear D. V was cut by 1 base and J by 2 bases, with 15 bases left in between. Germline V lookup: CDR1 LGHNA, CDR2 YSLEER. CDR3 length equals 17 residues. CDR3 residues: CASSQAARGGAGNTIYF. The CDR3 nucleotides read TGCGCCAGCAGCCAAGCCGCGCGTGGAGGAGCTGGAAACACCATATATTTT.

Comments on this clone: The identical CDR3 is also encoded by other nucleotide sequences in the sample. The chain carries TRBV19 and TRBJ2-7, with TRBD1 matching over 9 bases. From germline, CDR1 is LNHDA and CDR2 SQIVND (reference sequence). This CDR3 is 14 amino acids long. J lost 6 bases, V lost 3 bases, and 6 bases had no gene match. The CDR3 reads CASSMSGQGPEQYF. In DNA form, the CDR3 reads TGTGCCAGTAGTATGTCGGGACAGGGACCCGAGCAGTACTTC. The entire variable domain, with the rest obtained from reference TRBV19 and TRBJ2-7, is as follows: DGGITQSPKYLFRKEGQNVTLSCEQNLNHDAMYWYRQDPGQGLRLIYYSQIVNDFQKGDIAEGYSVSREKKESFPLTVTSAQKNPTAFYLCASSMSGQGPEQYFGPGTRLTVT.

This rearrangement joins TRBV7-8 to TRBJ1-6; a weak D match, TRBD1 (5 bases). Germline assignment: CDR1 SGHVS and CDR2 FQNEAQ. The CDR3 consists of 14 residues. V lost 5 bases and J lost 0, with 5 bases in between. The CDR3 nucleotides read TGTGCCAGCAGCGACAGCTCCTATAATTCACCCCTCCACTTT. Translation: CASSDSSYNSPLHF.

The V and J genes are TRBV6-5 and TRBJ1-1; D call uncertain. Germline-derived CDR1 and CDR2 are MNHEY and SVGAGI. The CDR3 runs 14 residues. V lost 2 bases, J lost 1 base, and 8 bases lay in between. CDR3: CASSYAGENTEAFF. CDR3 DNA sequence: TGTGCCAGCAGTTACGCAGGTGAGAACACTGAAGCTTTCTTT.

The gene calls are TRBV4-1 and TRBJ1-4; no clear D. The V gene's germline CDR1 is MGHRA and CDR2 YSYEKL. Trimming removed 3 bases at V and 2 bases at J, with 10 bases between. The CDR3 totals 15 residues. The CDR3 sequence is CASSHPGGTNEKLFF. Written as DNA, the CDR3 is TGCGCCAGCAGCCACCCGGGTGGGACTAATGAAAAACTGTTTTTT.

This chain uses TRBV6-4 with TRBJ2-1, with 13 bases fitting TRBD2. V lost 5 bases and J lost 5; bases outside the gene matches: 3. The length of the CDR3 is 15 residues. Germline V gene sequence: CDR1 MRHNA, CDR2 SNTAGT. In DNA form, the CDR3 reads TGTGCCAGCAGTTCGGGACTAGCGGGGAACAATGAGCAGTTCTTC. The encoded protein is CASSSGLAGNNEQFF.

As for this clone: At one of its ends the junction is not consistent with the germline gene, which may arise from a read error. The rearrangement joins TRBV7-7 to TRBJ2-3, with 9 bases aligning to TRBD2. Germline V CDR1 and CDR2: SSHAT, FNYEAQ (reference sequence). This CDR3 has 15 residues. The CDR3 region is CASSLSGGTTDTQYF. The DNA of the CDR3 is TGTGCTAGCAGCCTTAGCGGGGGCACCACAGATACGCAGTATTTT.

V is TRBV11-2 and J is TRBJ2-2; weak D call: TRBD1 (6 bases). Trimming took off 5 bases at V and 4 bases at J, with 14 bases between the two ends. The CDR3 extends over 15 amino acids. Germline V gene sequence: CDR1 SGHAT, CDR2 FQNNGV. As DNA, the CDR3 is TGTGCCAGCAGCAAAGCAGGGGTCGGCACCGGGGAGCTGTTTTTT. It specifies CASSKAGVGTGELFF.

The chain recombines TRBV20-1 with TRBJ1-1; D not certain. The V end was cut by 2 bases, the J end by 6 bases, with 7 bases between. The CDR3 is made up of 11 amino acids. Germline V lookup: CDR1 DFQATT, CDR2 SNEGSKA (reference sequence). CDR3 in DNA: TGCAGTGCTAGATTTGCGGCTGAAGCTTTCTTT. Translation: CSARFAAEAFF.

The CDR3 reads CASSFTQGNSPLHF. CDR3 nucleotide sequence: TGTGCCAGCAGCTTCACACAGGGGAATTCACCCCTCCACTTT. The chain has TRBV7-9 and TRBJ1-6; 7 bases fit TRBD1. The germline V gene has CDR1 SEHNR and CDR2 FQNEAQ (reference sequence). This CDR3 has 14 amino acids. V shed 3 bases, J shed 7 bases, and the junction held 3 bases outside the gene matches.

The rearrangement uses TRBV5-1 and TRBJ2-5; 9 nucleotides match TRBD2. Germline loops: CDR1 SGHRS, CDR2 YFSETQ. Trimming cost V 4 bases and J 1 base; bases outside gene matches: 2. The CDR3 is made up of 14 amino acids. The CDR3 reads CASSVAGAQETQYF. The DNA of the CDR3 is TGCGCCAGCAGCGTAGCGGGGGCCCAAGAGACCCAGTACTTC.

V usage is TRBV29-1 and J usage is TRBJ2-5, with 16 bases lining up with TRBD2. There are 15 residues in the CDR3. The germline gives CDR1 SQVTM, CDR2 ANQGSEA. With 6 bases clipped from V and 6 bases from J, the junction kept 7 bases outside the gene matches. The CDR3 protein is CSVGTSGGAGQTQYF. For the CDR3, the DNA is TGCAGCGTAGGGACTAGCGGGGGGGCCGGACAGACCCAGTACTTC.

Written as DNA, the CDR3 is TGTGCCAGCAGCCCAATTCGGGGGAACAATGAGCAGTTCTTC. It specifies CASSPIRGNNEQFF. V usage is TRBV11-2 and J usage is TRBJ2-1, with D perhaps TRBD2 (6 bases). Germline CDR1 and CDR2: SGHAT and FQNNGV. Trimming pared 5 bases from V and 5 bases from J, leaving 13 bases between. The CDR3 loop spans 14 amino acids.

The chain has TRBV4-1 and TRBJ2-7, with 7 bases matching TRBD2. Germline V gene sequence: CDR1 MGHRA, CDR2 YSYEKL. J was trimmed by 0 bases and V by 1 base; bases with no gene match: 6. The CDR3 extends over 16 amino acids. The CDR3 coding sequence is TGCGCCAGCAGCCAAGTATGGGAGGGGCCCTCCTACGAGCAGTACTTC. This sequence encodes CASSQVWEGPSYEQYF.

The CDR3 DNA reads as TGCGCCAGCAGCCAGGGGCAGGGGCCCTACGAGCAGTACTTC. Its protein is CASSQGQGPYEQYF. The chain couples TRBV5-1 to TRBJ2-7; TRBD1 is a possible D gene (6 bases). V was cut by 4 bases and J by 2 bases, with 13 bases left in between. Germline-derived CDR1 and CDR2 are SGHRS and YFSETQ. The CDR3 has 14 residues. Complete variable domain (other parts from reference TRBV5-1 and TRBJ2-7): KAGVTQTPRYLIKTRGQQVTLSCSPISGHRSVSWYQQTPGQGLQFLFEYFSETQRNKGNFPGRFSGRQFSNSRSEMNVSTLELGDSALYLCASSQGQGPYEQYFGPGTRLTVT.